These T cell receptor beta chains were read from a single sample in a study of cytomegalovirus exposure and HLA in healthy donors. Libraries were prepared by immunoSEQ multiplex PCR; TCRdb keeps only in-frame clonotypes and omits some of them. Among hundreds of thousands of clones listed, roughly 91% were seen once. The sample consisted of PBMCs. Receptors originate from a young woman in good health and CMV-seropositive. CDR3s leave out the opening cysteine and the closing phenylalanine or tryptophan.

J gene,V gene,CDR3 protein
TRBJ2-1,TRBV29-1,SVYPSSGRYNEQF
TRBJ1-3,TRBV5-1,ASSLTGKIGNTIY
TRBJ2-7,TRBV9,ASSGGGSYEQY
TRBJ2-7,TRBV5-5,ASSLRGTGGYEQY
TRBJ2-5,TRBV30,AWTITSGLAKLKTQY
TRBJ2-7,TRBV18,ASSPILDSEQY
TRBJ2-7,TRBV6-1,ASSEAWGRTRDYEQY
TRBJ2-1,TRBV7-9,ASSRSPGLDRF
TRBJ2-7,TRBV6-5,ASTAGAAYEQY
TRBJ1-1,TRBV28,ASVPGTVMNTEAF
TRBJ1-2,TRBV19,ASSPRTDSGYGYT
TRBJ1-2,TRBV5-6,ASSLAGQHYGYT
TRBJ2-7,TRBV9,ASSEGLPYEQY
TRBJ1-1,TRBV2,ASTRGAGTNFEAF
TRBJ2-1,TRBV2,ASSEEAGGDEQF
TRBJ2-1,TRBV9,ASSLLSAGIYNEQF
TRBJ1-1,TRBV5-4,ASSPRQGRLPEAF
TRBJ2-1,TRBV5-1,ASSFRGREGVDEQF
TRBJ2-1,TRBV28,ASSLWGGTSGRRNEQF
TRBJ2-7,TRBV5-6,ASSLLTGMGEQY
TRBJ2-1,TRBV25-1,ASRLSGSQYNEQF
TRBJ2-7,TRBV5-1,ASSLGTGSLEQY
TRBJ1-3,TRBV28,ASSLPYPGQGRNTIY